This T cell receptor beta chain was documented in a study of blood T cell repertoires in COVID-19. Overall study context: Sites across the United States, Italy and Spain contributed samples from acute and convalescent COVID-19.

In the original workflow: Estimation of nucleated cell counts relied on the amplification of reference gene primers. Sequencing used immunoSEQ multiplex PCR; TCRdb keeps in-frame clones, though not all of them. The V and J calls and the clone size are those of that table, but D and trimming were determined from the DNA. This sample has some 370,000 clones, with around 83% found just once. Recovered participants had two consecutive negative NP/OP PCR tests, healthcare professional clearance, or symptom resolution. CDR3 size: 15 residues. Germline V CDR1 and CDR2: SGHTA, FQGNSA. After removal of 4 bases from V and 1 base from J, the junction contained 5 bases not matched to a gene.

The J gene is TRBJ1-1, the V gene TRBV7-2, with 8 positions matching TRBD1. The clonotype comes from a woman between 45 and 65 years old who had recovered from COVID-19. The material sequenced was PBMCs or T cells enriched from blood (not recorded which). CDR3 sequence reads: CASSSRTGSNTEAFF. In DNA, the CDR3 is TGTGCCAGCAGCTCGAGGACAGGGTCGAACACTGAAGCTTTCTTT.